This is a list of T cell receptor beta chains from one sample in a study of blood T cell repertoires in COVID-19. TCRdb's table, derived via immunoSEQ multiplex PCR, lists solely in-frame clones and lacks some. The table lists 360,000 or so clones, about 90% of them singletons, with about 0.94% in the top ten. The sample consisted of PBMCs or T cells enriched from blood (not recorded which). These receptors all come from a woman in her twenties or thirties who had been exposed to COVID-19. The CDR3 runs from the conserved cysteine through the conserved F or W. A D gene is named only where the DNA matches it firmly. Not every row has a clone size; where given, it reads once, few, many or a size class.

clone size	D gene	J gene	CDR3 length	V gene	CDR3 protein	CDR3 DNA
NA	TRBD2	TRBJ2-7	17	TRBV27	CASSSLGTSGISYEQYF	TGTGCCAGCAGTTCCCTAGGGACTAGCGGGATCTCGTACGAGCAGTACTTC
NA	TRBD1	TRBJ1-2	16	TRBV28	CASSPPGQGSLYGYTF	TGTGCCAGCAGTCCCCCCGGACAGGGCAGTTTATATGGCTACACCTTC
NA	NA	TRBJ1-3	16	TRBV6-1	CASSEIWGGKRDTIYF	TGTGCCAGCAGTGAAATTTGGGGGGGCAAGAGGGACACCATATATTTT
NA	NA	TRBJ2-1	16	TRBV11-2	CASSLGASLAYNEQFF	TGTGCCAGCAGCTTAGGGGCCAGTTTGGCCTACAATGAGCAGTTCTTC
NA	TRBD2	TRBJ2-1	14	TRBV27	CASRTSGSSNEQFF	TGTGCCAGCAGAACTAGCGGGAGTAGCAATGAGCAGTTCTTC
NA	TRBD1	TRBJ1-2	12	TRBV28	CATRTGNYGYTF	TGTGCCACCAGGACAGGGAACTATGGCTACACCTTC
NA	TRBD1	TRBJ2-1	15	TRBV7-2	CASSLGGTGKYWQFF	TGTGCCAGCAGCCTGGGGGGGACAGGGAAGTATTGGCAGTTCTTC
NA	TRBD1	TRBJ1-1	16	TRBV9	CASSVEPGGMNTEAFF	TGTGCCAGCAGCGTAGAACCAGGGGGCATGAACACTGAAGCTTTCTTT
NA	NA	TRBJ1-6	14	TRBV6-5	CASCNAKRPLPLHF	TGTGCCAGCTGTAATGCTAAACGTCCTTTACCCCTCCACTTT
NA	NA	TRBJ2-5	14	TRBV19	CASSIRQAEETQYF	TGTGCCAGTAGTATCCGACAGGCAGAAGAGACCCAGTACTTC
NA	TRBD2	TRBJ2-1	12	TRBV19	CASPGTSGRWIF	TGTGCCAGCCCGGGGACTAGCGGGAGGTGGATCTTC
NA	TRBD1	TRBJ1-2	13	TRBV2	CASRAGTGDGYTF	TGTGCCAGCAGAGCCGGGACAGGGGATGGCTACACCTTC
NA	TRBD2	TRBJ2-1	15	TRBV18	CASSPGTSGYNEQFF	TGTGCCAGCTCACCCGGGACTAGCGGCTACAATGAGCAGTTCTTC
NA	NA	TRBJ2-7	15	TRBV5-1	CASSFVAGASYEQYF	TGCGCCAGCAGCTTTGTGGCAGGGGCGTCCTACGAGCAGTACTTC
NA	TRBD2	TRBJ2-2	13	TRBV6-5	CASSTGTSGSLFF	TGTGCCAGCAGCACCGGGACTAGCGGGAGTCTGTTTTTT
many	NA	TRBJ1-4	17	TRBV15	CATSSPPTITTNEKLFF	TGTGCCACCAGCAGTCCCCCCACAATCACAACTAATGAAAAACTGTTTTTT
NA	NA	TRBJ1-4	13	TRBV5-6	CASSGRRGGKLFF	TGTGCCAGCTCGGGACGGCGGGGAGGAAAACTGTTTTTT
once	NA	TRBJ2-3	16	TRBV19	CASSRGQPTSTDTQYF	TGTGCCAGTAGTAGAGGACAGCCTACTAGCACAGATACGCAGTATTTT
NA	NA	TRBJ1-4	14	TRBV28	CASSSSPVNEKLFF	TGTGCCAGCAGTTCCTCTCCAGTTAATGAAAAACTGTTTTTT
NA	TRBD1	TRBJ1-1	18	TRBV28	CASSLPVGTGIRNTEAFF	TGTGCCAGCAGTTTACCGGTAGGGACAGGGATTAGGAACACTGAAGCTTTCTTT
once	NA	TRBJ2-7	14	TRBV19	CASSIGTFPGEQYF	TGTGCCAGTAGTATAGGGACATTCCCTGGCGAGCAGTACTTC
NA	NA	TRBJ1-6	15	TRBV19	CASSIGGQHNSPLHF	TGTGCCAGTAGTATAGGTGGACAGCACAATTCACCCCTCCACTTT
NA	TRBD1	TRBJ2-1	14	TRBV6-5	CASTPGGPYNEQFF	TGTGCCAGCACCCCAGGGGGCCCCTACAATGAGCAGTTCTTC
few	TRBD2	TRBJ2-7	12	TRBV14	CASSQAGTILYF	TGTGCCAGCAGCCAAGCCGGGACTATACTGTACTTC
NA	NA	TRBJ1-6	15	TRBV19	CASNRLTVGSSPLHF	TGTGCCAGTAATCGATTGACAGTGGGTTCGTCACCCCTCCACTTT
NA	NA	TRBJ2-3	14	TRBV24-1	CATRAPGGTDTQYF	TGTGCCACCAGGGCCCCCGGGGGCACAGATACGCAGTATTTT
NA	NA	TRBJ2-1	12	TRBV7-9	CASSSTTNEQFF	TGTGCCAGCAGCTCAACCACAAACGAGCAGTTCTTC
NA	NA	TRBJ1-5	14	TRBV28	CATIGAGPYQPQHF	TGTGCCACCATTGGGGCAGGGCCGTATCAGCCCCAGCATTTT
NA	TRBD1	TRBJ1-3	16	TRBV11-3	CASSFGRGNSGNTIYF	TGTGCCAGCAGCTTCGGCAGGGGGAACTCTGGAAACACCATATATTTT
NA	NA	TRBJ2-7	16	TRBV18	CASSLKGQRARYEQYF	TGTGCCAGCTCACTAAAGGGACAGCGGGCTAGGTACGAGCAGTACTTC
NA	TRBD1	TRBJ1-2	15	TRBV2	CASSGTGTGYNGYTF	TGTGCCAGCAGCGGGACCGGGACAGGGTATAATGGCTACACCTTC
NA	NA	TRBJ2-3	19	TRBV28	CASSRIPPGVRSFTDTQYF	TGTGCCAGCAGCCGGATCCCGCCAGGGGTCCGCTCTTTCACAGATACGCAGTATTTT
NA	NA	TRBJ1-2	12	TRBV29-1	CSVVTGNRGYTF	TGCAGCGTTGTAACAGGGAACAGGGGCTACACCTTC
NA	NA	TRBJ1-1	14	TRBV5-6	CASSLSGPNTEAFF	TGTGCCAGCAGCTTGTCAGGTCCCAACACTGAAGCTTTCTTT
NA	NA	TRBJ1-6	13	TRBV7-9	CASSATVGSPLHF	TGTGCCAGCAGCGCGACAGTTGGTTCACCCCTCCACTTT
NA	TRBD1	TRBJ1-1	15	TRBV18	CASSPRTGQITEAFF	TGTGCCAGCTCACCACGGACAGGGCAGATCACTGAAGCTTTCTTT
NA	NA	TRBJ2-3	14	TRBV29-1	CSARTGGGTDTQYF	TGCAGCGCTCGGACGGGGGGCGGCACAGATACGCAGTATTTT
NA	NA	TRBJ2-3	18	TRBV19	CASSRPDAPSGATDTQYF	TGTGCCAGTAGTAGGCCCGACGCCCCGTCGGGAGCGACAGATACGCAGTATTTT
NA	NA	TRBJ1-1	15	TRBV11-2	CASSSSLTGNTEAFF	TGTGCCAGCAGCTCGAGTTTAACAGGGAACACTGAAGCTTTCTTT
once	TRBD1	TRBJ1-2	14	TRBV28	CASSSPGQGGGYTF	TGTGCCAGCAGTTCGCCGGGACAGGGGGGTGGCTACACCTTC
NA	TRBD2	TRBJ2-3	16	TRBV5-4	CASSLLSGREADTQYF	TGTGCCAGCAGCCTACTTAGCGGGAGGGAGGCAGATACGCAGTATTTT
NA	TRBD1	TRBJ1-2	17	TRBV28	CASSLPGQGRAANGYTF	TGTGCCAGCAGTCTCCCGGGACAGGGAAGGGCTGCAAATGGCTACACCTTC
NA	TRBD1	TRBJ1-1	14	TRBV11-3	CASSFLGQGVEAFF	TGTGCCAGCAGCTTCCTTGGACAGGGGGTTGAAGCTTTCTTT
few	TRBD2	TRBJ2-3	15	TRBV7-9	CASSLGLAFGDTQYF	TGTGCCAGCAGCTTAGGACTAGCGTTTGGAGATACGCAGTATTTT
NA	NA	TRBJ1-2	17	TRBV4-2	CASSQELSVEANYGYTF	TGTGCCAGCAGCCAAGAGTTATCGGTAGAGGCTAACTATGGCTACACCTTC
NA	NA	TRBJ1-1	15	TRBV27	CASSLSQTGNTEAFF	TGTGCCAGCAGTTTATCACAAACAGGGAACACTGAAGCTTTCTTT
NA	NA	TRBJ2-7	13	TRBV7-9	CASSSGLSTEQYF	TGTGCCAGCAGCTCGGGACTTTCTACCGAGCAGTACTTC
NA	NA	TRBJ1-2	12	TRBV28	CASSLEGFGYTF	TGTGCCAGCAGTTTAGAGGGTTTCGGCTACACCTTC
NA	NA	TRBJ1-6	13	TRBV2	CASSLPYNSPLHF	TGTGCCAGCAGTCTCCCTTATAATTCACCCCTCCACTTT
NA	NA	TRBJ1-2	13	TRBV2	CASSENPEGGYTF	TGTGCCAGCAGTGAAAATCCAGAGGGTGGCTACACCTTC
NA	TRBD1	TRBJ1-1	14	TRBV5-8	CASSRTGTGGNTFF	TGTGCCAGCAGCCGTACCGGGACAGGTGGTAATACTTTCTTT
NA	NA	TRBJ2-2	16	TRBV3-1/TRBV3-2	CASSQFARALTGELFF	TGTGCCAGCAGCCAATTCGCAAGAGCCCTCACCGGGGAGCTGTTTTTT
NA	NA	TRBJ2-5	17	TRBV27	CASSSPLTYGVMETQYF	TGTGCCAGCAGTTCACCACTAACCTACGGGGTGATGGAGACCCAGTACTTC
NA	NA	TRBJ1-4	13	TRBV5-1	CASSLQGGEKLFF	TGCGCCAGCAGCTTGCAGGGAGGCGAAAAACTGTTTTTT
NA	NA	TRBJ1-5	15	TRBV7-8	CASSLANRVNQPQHF	TGTGCCAGCAGCTTAGCAAACAGGGTGAATCAGCCCCAGCATTTT
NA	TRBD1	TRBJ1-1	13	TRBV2	CASSEWDSLMAFF	TGTGCCAGCAGTGAATGGGACAGTTTGATGGCTTTCTTT
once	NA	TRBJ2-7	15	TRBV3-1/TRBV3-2	CASSQGQGLSYEQYF	TGTGCCAGCAGCCAAGGTCAGGGTCTTTCCTACGAGCAGTACTTC
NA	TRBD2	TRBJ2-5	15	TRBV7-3	CASSYGGRGQETQYF	TGTGCCAGCAGCTACGGCGGGAGGGGTCAAGAGACCCAGTACTTC
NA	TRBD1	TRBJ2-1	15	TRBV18	CASSRETGVWGEQFF	TGTGCCAGCTCACGGGAGACAGGGGTTTGGGGTGAGCAGTTCTTC
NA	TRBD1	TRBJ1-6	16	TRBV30	CAWSDGAGQLPSPLHF	TGTGCCTGGAGTGACGGGGCGGGACAGCTTCCTTCACCCCTCCACTTT